These 30 T cell receptor beta chains were all obtained from the same sample, sequenced in a study of T cell clonality in common variable immunodeficiency. Data came from immunoSEQ multiplex PCR; TCRdb stores just in-frame clones and leaves some out. The data show some 54,000 clones, with none appearing a single time. The specimen sequenced was peripheral blood mononuclear cells. Receptors were obtained from a person aged 18 to 75 in good health.

Many counts were recorded for this clone. From the germline J gene comes the end of the CDR3, since the read stops 3 residues before it. V is TRBV19 and J is TRBJ1-2, with a tentative D call TRBD1 (6 bases). Between the trimmed V and J ends, which lost 3 bases and 3 bases, there was a span of 14 bases. CDR3 length: 15 amino acids. CDR1 is LNHDA and CDR2 is SQIVND in the germline V gene (reference sequence). Incomplete CDR3 DNA: TGTGCCAGTAGTATCCCAGGGGCGCAGTACTATGGC. It encodes CASSIPGAQYYG. The whole CDR3 reads CASSIPGAQYYGYTF. Supplemented by reference TRBV19 and TRBJ1-2, the full variable domain reads DGGITQSPKYLFRKEGQNVTLSCEQNLNHDAMYWYRQDPGQGLRLIYYSQIVNDFQKGDIAEGYSVSREKKESFPLTVTSAQKNPTAFYLCASSIPGAQYYGYTFGSGTRLTVV.

A few counts support this clone. The CDR3 goes on 3 residues after the read ends, and that part is filled in from the germline J gene. V and J are TRBV6-1 and TRBJ2-3, with 8 nucleotides matching TRBD1. Germline V gives CDR1 MNHNS, CDR2 SASEGT. CDR3 size: 15 residues. V lost 3 bases to trimming and J lost 3 bases; unmatched junction nucleotides: 5. The covered CDR3 bases are TGTGCCAGCAGTGAGGACAGGGTATCGACAGATACG. Its translation: CASSEDRVSTDT. The complete CDR3 protein is CASSEDRVSTDTQYF.

This clone has ten or more counts. The read halts 3 residues ahead of the CDR3 end, with the missing end drawn from the germline J gene. V gene TRBV30 combines with J gene TRBJ2-1, with 15 positions matching TRBD2. The CDR3 totals 17 residues. V was clipped by 5 bases and J by 0 bases; unmatched bases: 5. CDR1 and CDR2 from the germline V gene are GTSNPN and SVGIG (reference sequence). The CDR3 loop reads CAWAGLAGGHSYNEQFF. CDR3 DNA (partial): TGTGCCTGGGCGGGACTAGCGGGAGGACACTCCTACAATGAG.

This clone was found many times. The read stops 3 residues short of the end of the CDR3; the missing end is completed from the germline J gene. This chain links TRBV5-4 with TRBJ1-2; D gene ambiguous. Trimming left V 5 bases short and J 5 bases short, with 13 bases between. Germline CDR1 reads SGHNT; CDR2 reads YYREEE (reference sequence). The CDR3 contains 13 residues. The CDR3 DNA, read in part, is TGTGCCAGCAGTACGGTCGCGGGGTATGGC. Its translation: CASSTVAGYG. The CDR3 as a whole reads CASSTVAGYGYTF.

This clone was observed a few times. The read ends 3 residues shy of where the CDR3 ends; the end is completed using the germline J gene. The chain uses TRBV7-9 and TRBJ2-1, with a possible D match to TRBD2 (6 bases). Germline V gene lookup returns CDR1 SEHNR and CDR2 FQNEAQ (reference sequence). The CDR3 has 14 amino acids. The V gene lost 2 bases and the J gene lost 8 bases, with 13 bases spanning the gap. The CDR3: CASSLKGGKDEQFF. The covered CDR3 bases are TGTGCCAGCAGCTTAAAAGGCGGGAAAGATGAG. The full variable domain, completed using reference TRBV7-9 and TRBJ2-1, is DTGVSQNPRHKITKRGQNVTFRCDPISEHNRLYWYRQTLGQGPEFLTYFQNEAQLEKSRLLSDRFSAERPKGSFSTLEIQRTEQGDSAMYLCASSLKGGKDEQFFGPGTRLTVL.

On this clone itself: The read gets to within 3 residues of the CDR3 end, and the germline J gene fills in the rest. The chain uses TRBV2 and TRBJ2-5; D gene unclear. CDR1 is SNHLY, CDR2 FYNNEI, per germline. V lost 3 bases and J lost 7, with 21 bases in between. The CDR3 runs 16 residues. CDR3 DNA, as far as it was read: TGTGCCAGCAGTGATGTCGGGTCGCACGGGTCGGGGACC. Protein sequence: CASSDVGSHGSGT. The entire CDR3 reads CASSDVGSHGSGTQYF.

This clone was recorded at least ten times. Read data end 3 residues before the CDR3 end; the end is taken from the germline J gene. This chain uses TRBV5-1 with TRBJ1-1, with D possibly matching TRBD1 (6 bases). CDR1 and CDR2 (germline): SGHRS, YFSETQ. This CDR3 has 13 amino acids. CDR3 bases read: TGCGCCAGCAGCCCTCAGGGGTCACCGGAA. This sequence encodes CASSPQGSPE. Given in full, the CDR3 is CASSPQGSPEAFF. Looking up the rest from reference TRBV5-1 and TRBJ1-1 gives the full variable domain: KAGVTQTPRYLIKTRGQQVTLSCSPISGHRSVSWYQQTPGQGLQFLFEYFSETQRNKGNFPGRFSGRQFSNSRSEMNVSTLELGDSALYLCASSPQGSPEAFFGQGTRLTVV.

This clone was detected ten times or more. Read coverage stops 3 residues before the CDR3 terminus; the germline J gene supplies the remainder. The rearrangement links TRBV18 to TRBJ2-7; D is unclear. The CDR3 totals 14 residues. V was trimmed by 0 bases and J by 3 bases, leaving 9 bases between them. The germline gives CDR1 KGHSH, CDR2 LQKENI. This CDR3 is CASSPPLQSYEQYF. CDR3 DNA (partial): TGTGCCAGCTCACCACCTCTACAGAGCTACGAG.

As to this clone: The read finishes 3 residues shy of the CDR3 end, and the germline J gene is used to complete it. The chain joins TRBV18 to TRBJ1-2, with unresolved D. Germline CDR1 and CDR2: KGHSH and LQKENI. The CDR3 has 14 amino acids. The CDR3 DNA, read in part, is TGTGCCAGCTCACCTCAGGCCCCTGGAAAGGGC. This translates into CASSPQAPGKG. The CDR3, in full, reads CASSPQAPGKGYTF. Looking up the rest from reference TRBV18 and TRBJ1-2 gives the full variable domain: NAGVMQNPRHLVRRRGQEARLRCSPMKGHSHVYWYRQLPEEGLKFMVYLQKENIIDESGMPKERFSAEFPKEGPSILRIQQVVRGDSAAYFCASSPQAPGKGYTFGSGTRLTVV.

Ten or more counts support this clone. CDR3 amino acids: CASSPTGSFGDEQYF. The CDR3 DNA, read in part, is TGTGCCAGCAGTCCAACAGGTAGTTTCGGTGACGAG. V gene TRBV2 combines with J gene TRBJ2-7; D might be TRBD1 (5 bases). The CDR3 end is not reached by the read, which stops 3 residues before it; the germline J gene fills it in. The CDR3 is 15 amino acids. Per the germline V gene, CDR1 is SNHLY and CDR2 is FYNNEI. Trimming stripped 5 bases from V and 5 bases from J, with 19 bases between. Filled out from reference TRBV2 and TRBJ2-7, the complete variable domain reads EPEVTQTPSHQVTQMGQEVILRCVPISNHLYFYWYRQILGQKVEFLVSFYNNEISEKSEIFDDQFSVERPDGSNFTLKIRSTKLEDSAMYFCASSPTGSFGDEQYFGPGTRLTVT.

This clone was seen more than once but under ten times. The sequenced fragment ends 3 residues before the CDR3 boundary, so the rest is inferred from the germline J gene. The gene calls are TRBV7-9 and TRBJ2-3; possible D gene TRBD2, 5 bases. Germline V gene sequence: CDR1 SEHNR, CDR2 FQNEAQ (reference sequence). The CDR3 length is 13 residues. CDR3 DNA (partial): TGTGCCAGCAGCCCTGGAACTAGGCAGCCG. This codes for CASSPGTRQP. Given in full, the CDR3 is CASSPGTRQPQYF.

In this sample, this clone turned up many times. Sequencing ends 3 residues short of the CDR3 end; the germline J gene provides the rest. This rearrangement joins TRBV2 to TRBJ2-3; 11 bases are shared with TRBD2. From germline, CDR1 is SNHLY and CDR2 FYNNEI. V lost 4 bases, J lost 4 bases, and 4 bases stayed unmatched. The CDR3 totals 15 residues. The CDR3 loop is CASSALAGVPDTQYF. The CDR3 bases that were read are TGTGCCAGCAGTGCACTAGCGGGAGTACCAGATACG. Supplemented by reference TRBV2 and TRBJ2-3, the full variable domain reads EPEVTQTPSHQVTQMGQEVILRCVPISNHLYFYWYRQILGQKVEFLVSFYNNEISEKSEIFDDQFSVERPDGSNFTLKIRSTKLEDSAMYFCASSALAGVPDTQYFGPGTRLTVL.

At least ten counts were recorded for this clone. Sequencing ends 3 residues short of the CDR3 end; the germline J gene provides the rest. The chain employs TRBV30 and TRBJ1-4, with D maybe TRBD1 (5 bases). CDR3 size: 15 residues. The germline V gene has CDR1 GTSNPN and CDR2 SVGIG (reference sequence). Trimming stripped 0 bases from V and 3 bases from J, with 11 bases between. CDR3 loop: CAWSVGDSANEKLFF. Incomplete CDR3 DNA: TGTGCCTGGAGTGTAGGGGATTCCGCTAATGAAAAA. The full variable domain, with the rest looked up from reference TRBV30 and TRBJ1-4, is SQTIHQWPATLVQPVGSPLSLECTVEGTSNPNLYWYRQAAGRGLQLLFYSVGIGQISSEVPQNLSASRPQDRQFILSSKKLLLSDSGFYLCAWSVGDSANEKLFFGSGTQLSVL.

There are many counts of this clone. The read stops 3 residues short of the end of the CDR3; the missing end is completed from the germline J gene. This chain links TRBV5-5 with TRBJ2-3; no definite D call. V was pared by 1 base and J by 0 bases, with 9 bases between. This CDR3 has 15 residues. Germline loops: CDR1 SGHKS, CDR2 YYEKEE (reference sequence). Partial CDR3 DNA: TGTGCCAGCAGCTTGTTTACAGTTAGCACAGATACG. It yields the protein CASSLFTVSTDT. The complete CDR3 protein is CASSLFTVSTDTQYF.

This clone appeared many times. The read ends 3 residues early relative to the CDR3; the germline J gene fills the gap. The chain has TRBV11-2 and TRBJ2-2, with 7 bases aligning to TRBD1. J lost 2 bases, V lost 1 base, and 1 base had no gene match. Germline V gene lookup returns CDR1 SGHAT and CDR2 FQNNGV. The CDR3 length is 15 residues. This chain's CDR3 is CASSLGQGNTGELFF. CDR3 DNA (partial): TGTGCCAGCAGCTTAGGACAGGGTAACACCGGGGAG.

This clone showed up just a few times. The read ends 3 residues early relative to the CDR3; the germline J gene fills the gap. This rearrangement joins TRBV2 to TRBJ2-2; 11 nucleotides align to TRBD2. Germline V CDR1 and CDR2: SNHLY, FYNNEI. V lost 9 bases to trimming and J lost 3 bases; unmatched junction nucleotides: 9. The CDR3 totals 16 residues. Incomplete CDR3 DNA: TGTGCCAGGGATAGGACTAGCGGGTCGGACACCGGGGAG. Translating it yields CARDRTSGSDTGE. The CDR3 in full is CARDRTSGSDTGELFF.

The table lists this clone with a few counts. The read ends 3 residues before the CDR3 terminus; that terminus is restored from the germline J gene. This chain connects TRBV5-1 to TRBJ2-5, with 8 bases lining up with TRBD2. CDR1 is SGHRS, CDR2 YFSETQ, per germline. V shed 0 bases and J 1 base; nucleotides not matched to a gene: 5. This CDR3 has 16 amino acids. CDR3 DNA (partial): TGCGCCAGCAGCTTGGCGGGTAGCGGGACCCAAGAGACC. It codes for CASSLAGSGTQET. The entire CDR3 reads CASSLAGSGTQETQYF. The full variable domain, with the rest looked up from reference TRBV5-1 and TRBJ2-5, is KAGVTQTPRYLIKTRGQQVTLSCSPISGHRSVSWYQQTPGQGLQFLFEYFSETQRNKGNFPGRFSGRQFSNSRSEMNVSTLELGDSALYLCASSLAGSGTQETQYFGPGTRLLVL.

This clone was seen ten or more times. CDR3: CASRTSGGRDTQYF. CDR3 DNA, as far as it was read: TGTGCCAGCAGGACTAGCGGGGGTAGGGATACG. J is TRBJ2-3 and V is TRBV2; 12 bases map to TRBD2. The read terminates 3 residues ahead of where the CDR3 ends, so the germline J gene completes it. J was trimmed by 6 bases and V by 6 bases; bases with no gene match: 4. Germline CDR1 SNHLY, CDR2 FYNNEI. CDR3 length: 14 residues.

This clone was counted many times. The CDR3 here is CASSLEVRTYYEQYF. The sequenced CDR3 bases are TGCGCCAGCAGCTTGGAAGTCAGGACATACTACGAG. The chain uses TRBV5-1 and TRBJ2-7; D might be TRBD1 (5 bases). The read ends 3 residues shy of where the CDR3 ends; the end is completed using the germline J gene. Looked up from germline, CDR1 is SGHRS and CDR2 is YFSETQ. The length of the CDR3 is 15 residues. The V end was cut by 0 bases, the J end by 3 bases, with 13 bases between.

This clone showed up many times. The read gets to within 3 residues of the CDR3 end, and the germline J gene fills in the rest. The chain combines TRBV20-1 with TRBJ2-5; the D gene is possibly TRBD1 (5 bases). The CDR3 length is 14 residues. Trimming left V 0 bases short and J 0 bases short, with 8 bases between. Germline V gene lookup returns CDR1 DFQATT and CDR2 SNEGSKA (reference sequence). The CDR3 loop reads CSARDQGYQETQYF. The sequenced part of the CDR3 DNA is TGCAGTGCTAGAGATCAGGGCTACCAAGAGACC.

This clone was seen repeatedly, ten times or more. The DNA ends 3 residues before the CDR3 does, and the rest of the CDR3 is filled in from the germline J gene. This sequence joins TRBV30 and TRBJ1-2; D is unclear. CDR1 is GTSNPN, CDR2 SVGIG, per germline (reference sequence). Trimming cost V 5 bases and J 7 bases, with 5 bases left between them. This CDR3 contains 9 residues. CDR3 residues: CAWGGGYTF. The covered CDR3 bases are TGTGCCTGGGGCGGTGGC.

Of note for this clone: The missing CDR3 end, 3 residues past where the read stops, is filled in from the germline J gene. The rearrangement links TRBV18 to TRBJ1-1; 7 bases are a match to TRBD1. The CDR3 length is 14 residues. V was clipped by 5 bases and J by 7 bases; unmatched bases: 10. Germline V lookup: CDR1 KGHSH, CDR2 LQKENI. Incomplete CDR3 DNA: TGTGCCAGCTCATCCGCACAGGGGCAGGGTGAA. Encoded protein: CASSSAQGQGE. The whole CDR3 region reads CASSSAQGQGEAFF. The full variable domain, with the rest looked up from reference TRBV18 and TRBJ1-1, is NAGVMQNPRHLVRRRGQEARLRCSPMKGHSHVYWYRQLPEEGLKFMVYLQKENIIDESGMPKERFSAEFPKEGPSILRIQQVVRGDSAAYFCASSSAQGQGEAFFGQGTRLTVV.

Many counts were recorded for this clone. The read ends 3 residues shy of where the CDR3 ends; the end is completed using the germline J gene. The genes are TRBV5-6 and TRBJ2-1, with 9 bases that match TRBD2. This CDR3 has 14 residues. In germline, CDR1 is SGHDT, CDR2 YYEEEE. V lost 2 bases and J lost 7; bases outside the gene matches: 4. This CDR3 reads CASSFRGRANEQFF. Partial CDR3 DNA: TGTGCCAGCAGCTTCCGCGGGAGGGCAAATGAG.

This clone showed up many times. The CDR3 is cut off 3 residues early in the read; its end comes from the germline J gene. The V call is TRBV30, the J call TRBJ2-1; D unresolved. Germline V CDR1 and CDR2: GTSNPN, SVGIG (reference sequence). Between the trimmed V and J ends, which lost 0 bases and 9 bases, there was a span of 12 bases. This CDR3 region has 13 residues. CDR3 DNA, as far as it was read: TGTGCCTGGAGTGTATCTAGAGTTGGTGAG. It specifies CAWSVSRVGE. Given in full, the CDR3 is CAWSVSRVGEQFF.

This clone has a count of ten or more. The missing CDR3 end, 3 residues past where the read stops, is filled in from the germline J gene. The chain carries TRBV11-2 and TRBJ1-5; TRBD1 matches at 7 bases. The CDR3 contains 13 residues. The V gene end was trimmed by 8 bases and the J gene end by 6 bases; junction bases not matched to a gene: 7. The V gene's germline CDR1 is SGHAT and CDR2 FQNNGV. The CDR3 bases that were read are TGTGCCAGCGCAGTCTACAGGGGTCAGCCC. It encodes CASAVYRGQP. The full CDR3 reads CASAVYRGQPQHF.

This clone was counted ten times or more. Read coverage stops 3 residues before the CDR3 terminus; the germline J gene supplies the remainder. The rearrangement links TRBV5-1 to TRBJ1-4, with D hard to call. Trimming took 3 bases from V and 0 from J, leaving 9 bases between them. Germline CDR1 and CDR2: SGHRS and YFSETQ. The CDR3 covers 15 residues. CDR3 region: CASSSHSATNEKLFF. CDR3 DNA, as far as it was read: TGCGCCAGCAGCTCGCACAGTGCAACTAATGAAAAA. Using reference TRBV5-1 and TRBJ1-4 for the parts outside the CDR3, the full variable domain is KAGVTQTPRYLIKTRGQQVTLSCSPISGHRSVSWYQQTPGQGLQFLFEYFSETQRNKGNFPGRFSGRQFSNSRSEMNVSTLELGDSALYLCASSSHSATNEKLFFGSGTQLSVL.

This clone was seen ten or more times. The read ends 3 residues shy of where the CDR3 ends; the end is completed using the germline J gene. V is TRBV20-1 and J is TRBJ2-3; a possible D gene is TRBD2 (6 bases). Trimming cost V 6 bases and J 4 bases, with 17 bases left between them. CDR3 length equals 14 residues. The V gene's germline CDR1 is DFQATT and CDR2 SNEGSKA (reference sequence). CDR3 loop: CSAKRGFGADTQYF. Incomplete CDR3 DNA: TGCAGTGCCAAACGGGGGTTTGGGGCAGATACG.

This clone appeared a few times. The sequence runs out 3 residues before the end of the CDR3; the remainder is reconstructed from the germline J gene. The rearrangement uses TRBV7-9 and TRBJ1-2, with a tentative D call TRBD1 (5 bases). The germline CDR1 and CDR2 sequences are SEHNR and FQNEAQ (reference sequence). The germline V and J ends were trimmed by 6 bases and 6 bases, with 14 bases remaining between them. The length of the CDR3 is 13 residues. The covered CDR3 bases are TGTGCCAGCAGGGCCGCGGGGCTTGATGGC. This gives the protein CASRAAGLDG. The CDR3 in full is CASRAAGLDGYTF.

This clone was counted a few times. The CDR3 end lies 3 residues beyond the end of the read and is filled in from the germline J gene. The chain joins TRBV7-3 to TRBJ1-2; 11 bases align to TRBD1. The CDR3 has 15 amino acids. The germline CDR1 and CDR2 sequences are SGHTA and FQGTGA. The chain's CDR3 is CASSSGQGAEKGYTF. Incomplete CDR3 DNA: TGTGCCAGCAGCTCTGGACAGGGGGCGGAAAAAGGC.

This clone has more than one count but fewer than ten. The read halts 3 residues ahead of the CDR3 end, with the missing end drawn from the germline J gene. The chain is built from TRBV6-4 and TRBJ2-2; D not resolved. The CDR3 covers 14 residues. Trimming removed 0 bases from V and 2 bases from J, with 4 bases in between. Germline V lookup: CDR1 MRHNA, CDR2 SNTAGT. The CDR3 here is CASSDSQNTGELFF. The CDR3 bases that were read are TGTGCCAGCAGTGACTCCCAAAACACCGGGGAG.